The 4 T cell receptor beta chains presented below share a single source sample, sequenced in a study of CD4 T cells in relation to SARS-CoV-2 and coronaviruses. These receptors lack a known antigen. Unexposed donor CD4+ T cells date from about 2011-2018, before the COVID-19 pandemic. Isolation of CD4+ T cells took place after approximately 11 days in culture. Sequencing used immunoSEQ multiplex PCR; TCRdb keeps in-frame clones, though not all of them. This sample yields around 31,000 clones, of which around 72% are seen a single time; about 12% belongs to the top ten. Sequencing used CD4+ T cells from PBMCs, cultured in vitro. These receptors all come from a human donor in good health.

This chain joins TRBV18 and TRBJ1-1, with 10 bases matching TRBD1. The germline V gene encodes CDR1 KGHSH and CDR2 LQKENI. Germline trimming cut 5 bases from V and 6 bases from J; bases unmatched to any gene: 6. The CDR3 runs 14 residues. CDR3 sequence: CASSFSGTGAEAFF. As DNA, the CDR3 is TGTGCCAGCTCATTTTCCGGGACAGGGGCTGAAGCTTTCTTT. Complete variable domain (other parts from reference TRBV18 and TRBJ1-1): NAGVMQNPRHLVRRRGQEARLRCSPMKGHSHVYWYRQLPEEGLKFMVYLQKENIIDESGMPKERFSAEFPKEGPSILRIQQVVRGDSAAYFCASSFSGTGAEAFFGQGTRLTVV.

This sequence joins TRBV7-6 and TRBJ1-5, with D tentatively TRBD1 (5 bases). The germline V and J ends were trimmed by 1 base and 0 bases, with 25 bases remaining between them. The CDR3 has 21 residues. Germline V lookup: CDR1 SGHVS, CDR2 FNYEAQ. This CDR3 reads CASSLGWRALWGFYSNQPQHF. CDR3 coding DNA: TGTGCCAGCAGCTTAGGCTGGAGAGCCCTATGGGGCTTTTATAGCAATCAGCCCCAGCATTTT.

The genes are TRBV2 and TRBJ2-2, with 11 nucleotides matching TRBD1. The CDR3 is 16 residues long. CDR1 is SNHLY and CDR2 is FYNNEI in the germline V gene. V shed 7 bases and J 4 bases; nucleotides not matched to a gene: 8. CDR3 coding DNA: TGTGCCAGCACAGAACAGGGACAGGGGGGCACCGGGGAGCTGTTTTTT. This translates into CASTEQGQGGTGELFF.

This chain links TRBV7-2 with TRBJ1-6; D gene ambiguous. Trimming cost V 3 bases and J 8 bases, with 5 bases left between them. Germline V gene data show CDR1 as SGHTA and CDR2 as FQGNSA. The CDR3 totals 12 residues. CDR3 protein: CASSFADSPLHF. CDR3 in DNA: TGTGCCAGCAGCTTTGCTGATTCACCCCTCCACTTT. The full variable domain, with the rest looked up from reference TRBV7-2 and TRBJ1-6, is GAGVSQSPSNKVTEKGKDVELRCDPISGHTALYWYRQSLGQGLEFLIYFQGNSAPDKSGLPSDRFSAERTGGSVSTLTIQRTQQEDSAVYLCASSFADSPLHFGNGTRLTVT.